These 16 T cell receptor beta chains came from one sample sequenced in a study of shared clonotypes between healthy human individuals. Positive CCR7 selection of CD45RO-negative cells yielded the naive CD8 cells, and terminally differentiated effector memory CD45RA+ cells were excluded. The table came from immunoSEQ multiplex PCR; TCRdb's copy has only in-frame clones and leaves some out. The profile shows about 2.2 million clones, just over 90% of them singletons. Source material: naive CD8+ T cells from PBMCs. The receptor source for this set is a man aged 18 to 35 in good health. Some clones in this sample may be carry-over from other donors' samples.

The chain carries TRBV7-9 and TRBJ1-5; D unresolved. The CDR3 is made up of 15 amino acids. CDR1 and CDR2 (germline): SEHNR, FQNEAQ (reference sequence). The V end lost 5 bases, the J end lost 3 bases, and 14 bases lay between the germline ends. CDR3 region: CASSNGPLPNQPQHF. The CDR3 DNA reads TGTGCCAGCAGCAACGGCCCTCTGCCCAATCAGCCCCAGCATTTT.

This chain links TRBV6-6 with TRBJ2-1, with 9 bases that match TRBD2. The CDR3 sequence is 15 residues long. CDR1 and CDR2 (germline): MNHNY, SVGAGI (reference sequence). J lost 3 bases, V lost 5 bases, and 5 bases had no gene match. The CDR3: CASSDGLANYNEQFF. In nucleotides, the CDR3 is TGTGCCAGCAGTGACGGACTAGCGAACTACAATGAGCAGTTCTTC.

V and J are TRBV6-1 and TRBJ1-2; D remains ambiguous. V dropped 10 bases and J dropped 2 bases, with 20 bases sitting between them. This CDR3 spans 15 amino acids. Germline-derived CDR1 and CDR2 are MNHNS and SASEGT. CDR3 loop: CATRSGPDVNYGYTF. In DNA, the CDR3 is TGTGCCACAAGGAGCGGACCTGACGTAAACTATGGCTACACCTTC.

The rearrangement links TRBV6-5 to TRBJ2-5; no clear D. Trimming stripped 0 bases from V and 2 bases from J, with 7 bases between. This CDR3 comprises 14 residues. Germline CDR1 reads MNHEY; CDR2 reads SVGAGI. CDR3 amino acids: CASSYSRWQETQYF. CDR3 nucleotide sequence: TGTGCCAGCAGTTACTCGAGGTGGCAAGAGACCCAGTACTTC.

The count of this clone is one. The chain is built from TRBV7-2 and TRBJ1-5, with a tentative D call TRBD1 (6 bases). The length of the CDR3 is 15 residues. The V end lost 5 bases, the J end lost 0 bases, and 11 bases lay between the germline ends. Germline CDR1 and CDR2: SGHTA and FQGNSA. The chain's CDR3 is CASSRGSYSNQPQHF. CDR3 DNA: TGTGCCAGCAGCAGGGGGTCCTATAGCAATCAGCCCCAGCATTTT.

The rearrangement links TRBV15 to TRBJ1-3; D gene unclear. The germline V gene has CDR1 LNHNV and CDR2 YYDKDF (reference sequence). This CDR3 comprises 12 residues. Trimming took off 5 bases at V and 0 bases at J, with 2 bases between the two ends. DNA for the CDR3: TGTGCCACCAGCGGCTCTGGAAACACCATATATTTT. It codes for CATSGSGNTIYF. Supplemented by reference TRBV15 and TRBJ1-3, the full variable domain reads DAMVIQNPRYQVTQFGKPVTLSCSQTLNHNVMYWYQQKSSQAPKLLFHYYDKDFNNEADTPDNFQSRRPNTSFCFLDIRSPGLGDTAMYLCATSGSGNTIYFGEGSWLTVV.

V and J are TRBV7-8 and TRBJ1-3; D is unclear. CDR1 and CDR2 (germline): SGHVS, FQNEAQ. Trimming shortened V by 1 base and J by 0 bases, and 7 bases separated the two germline ends. This CDR3 spans 15 amino acids. The chain's CDR3 is CASSLGESSGNTIYF. In nucleotides, the CDR3 is TGTGCCAGCAGCTTAGGAGAATCCTCTGGAAACACCATATATTTT. Drawing the rest from reference TRBV7-8 and TRBJ1-3, the complete variable domain is GAGVSQSPRYKVAKRGQDVALRCDPISGHVSLFWYQQALGQGPEFLTYFQNEAQLDKSGLPSDRFFAERPEGSVSTLKIQRTQQEDSAVYLCASSLGESSGNTIYFGEGSWLTVV.

The CDR3 is CASRTTGTWLNTEAFF. The CDR3 nucleotides read TGTGCCAGCAGGACTACCGGGACATGGTTAAACACTGAAGCTTTCTTT. V gene TRBV27 combines with J gene TRBJ1-1, with D perhaps TRBD1 (6 bases). This CDR3 has 16 residues. The germline V gene has CDR1 MNHEY and CDR2 SMNVEV (reference sequence). V was pared by 6 bases and J by 2 bases, with 19 bases between.

The J gene is TRBJ2-7, the V gene TRBV13, with D possibly matching TRBD1 (6 bases). V lost 5 bases and J lost 5, with 16 bases in between. The CDR3 covers 14 residues. The V gene's germline CDR1 is PRHDT and CDR2 FYEKMQ (reference sequence). CDR3: CASSRTGLGDEQYF. The CDR3 nucleotides read TGTGCCAGCAGCCGAACAGGGCTGGGCGACGAGCAGTACTTC.

This clone appeared a few times. This chain uses TRBV4-2 with TRBJ2-5; either TRBD1 or TRBD2 may supply D (5 bases each). Germline-derived CDR1 and CDR2 are LGHNA and YNFKEQ. CDR3 size: 15 residues. Trimming left V 1 base short and J 2 bases short, with 11 bases between. The CDR3 spells CASSQVGTSQETQYF. As DNA, the CDR3 is TGTGCCAGCAGCCAAGTAGGGACGTCACAAGAGACCCAGTACTTC.

The rearrangement joins TRBV19 to TRBJ1-2, with TRBD1 identical over 7 bases. V lost 5 bases to trimming and J lost 2 bases; unmatched junction nucleotides: 8. This CDR3 contains 15 residues. Germline CDR1 and CDR2: LNHDA and SQIVND (reference sequence). CDR3 protein: CASSGRDRANYGYTF. In DNA form, the CDR3 reads TGTGCCAGTAGTGGCCGAGACAGGGCCAACTATGGCTACACCTTC.

A remark on this clone: This CDR3 is also generated by other DNA sequences in the sample. The V call is TRBV4-3, the J call TRBJ2-1; 8 positions agree with TRBD2. Germline CDR1 is LGHNA and CDR2 is YSLEER. This CDR3 region has 16 residues. V was pared by 2 bases and J by 0 bases, with 3 bases of the junction left unmatched. The CDR3 loop reads CASSQSSGSSYNEQFF. In nucleotides, the CDR3 is TGCGCCAGCAGCCAATCCAGCGGGAGCTCCTACAATGAGCAGTTCTTC.

This clone was seen a single time. CDR3 sequence (DNA): TGTGCCAGCAGTTACGTGGTAGGGAGCTCCTACAATGAGCAGTTCTTC. It specifies CASSYVVGSSYNEQFF. This sequence joins TRBV6-5 and TRBJ2-1, with a tentative D call TRBD2 (5 bases). The CDR3 consists of 16 residues. Trimming removed 2 bases from V and 0 bases from J, with 11 bases in between. Germline V CDR1 and CDR2: MNHEY, SVGAGI.

The chain is built from TRBV11-2 and TRBJ2-2; a possible D gene is TRBD2 (5 bases). Trimming removed 2 bases at V and 4 bases at J, with 11 bases between. Germline CDR1 is SGHAT and CDR2 is FQNNGV. CDR3 length: 15 amino acids. The CDR3 DNA is TGTGCCAGCAGCTTATCCCACGCGGGCACCGGGGAGCTGTTTTTT. Its translation is CASSLSHAGTGELFF.

The chain links TRBV6-1 to TRBJ2-7; no firm D call. The V and J ends lost 2 bases and 3 bases respectively, with 11 bases between them. The CDR3 sequence is 14 residues long. Germline assignment: CDR1 MNHNS and CDR2 SASEGT. The CDR3 DNA reads TGTGCCAGCAGTGAAACGGCCTCCTACTACGAGCAGTACTTC. As protein: CASSETASYYEQYF.

This clone was found once. V gene TRBV7-9 combines with J gene TRBJ1-4; 10 bases match TRBD1. Trimming removed 5 bases from V and 8 bases from J; junction bases left unmatched: 8. This CDR3 has 15 residues. Germline CDR1 SEHNR, CDR2 FQNEAQ (reference sequence). CDR3 region: CASSRTGTGVEKLFF. In nucleotides, the CDR3 is TGTGCCAGCAGCAGAACCGGGACAGGGGTGGAAAAACTGTTTTTT.